Following are 5 T cell receptor beta chains from one sample sequenced in a study of T-cell reconstitution after alpha-beta-depleted transplantation in children. Overall study findings and caveats: The authors attributed T-cell counts and diversity one year after transplant mostly to newly produced T cells.

Their antigen targets remain unknown. The authors prepared the TCRbeta library with unique molecular identifiers. Each CDR3 protein is one row after TCRdb ran MiXCR on the PCR reads. The data show some 300,000 distinct CDR3 sequences, approximately 7.3% seen once. The sequencing here drew on peripheral blood, taken 360 days after TCRalphabeta/CD19-depleted stem cell transplant. The receptors originated from a female patient aged 2 to 10 who had a stem cell transplant for Fanconi anemia, so the T cells may come from the graft donor.

This clonotype was counted at least ten times. This chain links TRBV20-1 with TRBJ1-2; 7 bases match TRBD1. Per germline, CDR1 DFQATT and CDR2 SNEGSKA (reference sequence). The CDR3 covers 12 residues. J gave up 6 bases and V 1 base, and 2 bases lay outside the gene matches. CDR3 coding DNA: TGCAGTGCTAGAGGAGGGGGCAATGGCTACACCTTC. Amino acids: CSARGGGNGYTF.

This clonotype has more than one count but fewer than ten. The V gene is TRBV7-9, the J gene TRBJ1-2, with 8 bases fitting TRBD1. The CDR3 length is 16 residues. The germline V gene encodes CDR1 SEHNR and CDR2 FQNEAQ (reference sequence). Losses at the gene ends were 3 bases for V and 2 bases for J; bases not matched to a gene: 8. CDR3 sequence: CASSFALGDRNYGYTF. The CDR3 DNA follows: TGTGCCAGCAGCTTCGCTCTGGGGGACAGGAACTATGGCTACACCTTC. The full variable domain, completed using reference TRBV7-9 and TRBJ1-2, is DTGVSQNPRHKITKRGQNVTFRCDPISEHNRLYWYRQTLGQGPEFLTYFQNEAQLEKSRLLSDRFSAERPKGSFSTLEIQRTEQGDSAMYLCASSFALGDRNYGYTFGSGTRLTVV.

CDR3 DNA: TGCAGCGTTGAAGGGCTGGTCCGCCATGGCTACACCTTC. Amino acids: CSVEGLVRHGYTF. This sequence joins TRBV29-1 and TRBJ1-2; no firm D call. Germline lookup yields CDR1 SQVTM and CDR2 ANQGSEA. Trimming removed 1 base at V and 6 bases at J, with 12 bases between. The CDR3 is 13 residues long.

At least ten counts were recorded for this clonotype. The CDR3 sequence is CASIGLRNHNEQFF. In DNA, the CDR3 is TGTGCCAGCATTGGCCTCCGAAATCACAATGAGCAGTTCTTC. The genes are TRBV2 and TRBJ2-1; D not resolved. The CDR3 sequence is 14 residues long. The V and J ends lost 7 bases and 5 bases respectively, with 15 bases between them. Germline V lookup: CDR1 SNHLY, CDR2 FYNNEI.

This clonotype was counted only a few times. This sequence joins TRBV6-1 and TRBJ2-2, with 7 bases identical to TRBD1. Germline V CDR1 and CDR2: MNHNS, SASEGT. The CDR3 sequence is 14 residues long. V trimming: 8 bases; J trimming: 7 bases; junction bases outside the gene matches: 10. The CDR3 spells CASALTGIIGELFF. The CDR3 region has the DNA TGTGCCAGCGCCCTGACAGGGATCATCGGGGAGCTGTTTTTT.